This record looks at one TCR beta chain sequence and its context. Trimming at V came to 0 bases and at J to 6 bases, leaving 7 bases not matched to a gene. Germline V gene sequence: CDR1 MNHEY, CDR2 SVGAGI. CDR3 length: 16 residues. This entry is derived from a study of shared clonotypes between healthy human individuals. Study context: CD4 naive and CD4 memory each took three plates per donor, while CD8 naive took two and CD8 memory one.

Assay: immunoSEQ multiplex PCR; the TCRdb copy retains only in-frame clones and omits some. This sample has over a million clones, with under 80% found just once. Material for sequencing was memory CD4+ T cells sorted from blood. The subset denotes: CD45RA-negative fraction. The chain joins TRBV6-5 to TRBJ2-2; TRBD1 agrees at 7 bases. The origin of this receptor is a young man in good health. CDR3 nucleotide sequence: TGTGCCAGCAGTTACTCGCTAGACAGGGACGCCGGGGAGCTGTTTTTT. Translated, it gives CASSYSLDRDAGELFF.